This TCR beta chain originates from a study of T cell responses to AZD1222 COVID-19 vaccine. With regard to this clone: The antigen is undetermined.

There are 14 residues in the CDR3. Looked up from germline, CDR1 is SGHTA and CDR2 is FQGNSA. V shed 0 bases, J shed 9 bases, and the junction held 3 bases outside the gene matches. This table comes from immunoSEQ multiplex PCR, and its TCRdb copy is limited to in-frame clones, with some not included. Of more than 110,000 clones listed, almost 95% are singletons. Study-wide results and caveats: The study identified only six AZD1222 recipients as seropositive at baseline. Once two AZD1222 doses were given, Spike-specific TCR breadth and depth went up.

The chain combines TRBV7-2 with TRBJ2-1, with 9 bases matching TRBD1. The sequence came from an adult who received the AZD1222 COVID-19 vaccine. This specimen was peripheral blood, taken 28 days after the second AZD1222 dose. CDR3 DNA sequence: TGTGCCAGCAGCTTAGCGGGACAGGGTGGTGAGCAGTTCTTC. Translating it yields CASSLAGQGGEQFF.